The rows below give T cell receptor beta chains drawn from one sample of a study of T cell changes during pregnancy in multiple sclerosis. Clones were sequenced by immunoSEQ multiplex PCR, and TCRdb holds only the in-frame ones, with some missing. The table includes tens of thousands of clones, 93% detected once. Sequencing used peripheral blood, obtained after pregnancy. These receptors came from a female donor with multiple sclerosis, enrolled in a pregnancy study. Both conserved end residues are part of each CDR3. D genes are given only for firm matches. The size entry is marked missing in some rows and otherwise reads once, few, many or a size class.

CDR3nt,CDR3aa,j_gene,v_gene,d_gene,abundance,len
TGTGCCAGCAGTACCGTCGGGGTTCAGTACTTC,CASSTVGVQYF,TRBJ2-7,TRBV27,.,.,11
TGTGCCAGCAGCTTAGGAGGAGGCGAGCAGTTCTTC,CASSLGGGEQFF,TRBJ2-1,TRBV7-9,.,once,12
TGCGCCAGCAGCAGGGGGCGAGAATACGGCTACACCTTC,CASSRGREYGYTF,TRBJ1-2,TRBV5-1,TRBD1,.,13
TGTGCCAGCAGTCCCAGGCTAGCGGGACCCAGCACAGATACGCAGTATTTT,CASSPRLAGPSTDTQYF,TRBJ2-3,TRBV28,TRBD2,.,17
TGTGCCAGCATAGGGGGACAGGGAAGTATGGGGGGCTACACCTTC,CASIGGQGSMGGYTF,TRBJ1-2,TRBV19,TRBD1,.,15
TGTGCCAGCAGTTTATTGGCTAGCGGGAGAACCGGGGAGCTGTTTTTT,CASSLLASGRTGELFF,TRBJ2-2,TRBV28,TRBD2,.,16
TGTGCCAGCAGGATGACAGGGAGAGAGACCCAGTACTTC,CASRMTGRETQYF,TRBJ2-5,TRBV11-2,TRBD1,.,13
TGCGCCAGCAGCTTAAAACCGGGACAGGGGAAAACCGGGGAGCTGTTTTTT,CASSLKPGQGKTGELFF,TRBJ2-2,TRBV5-1,TRBD1,.,17
TGTGCCAGCAGCTTGGAACAGTCCACAGATACGCAGTATTTT,CASSLEQSTDTQYF,TRBJ2-3,TRBV5-4,.,.,14
TGTGCCAGCAGCGAACAGGGACTAGCGGGGGGCAATGAGCAGTTCTTC,CASSEQGLAGGNEQFF,TRBJ2-1,TRBV9,TRBD2,.,16
TGTGCCAGCAGCACCCTTATGTTGCTGGGCCGCGCCAACTATGGCTACACCTTC,CASSTLMLLGRANYGYTF,TRBJ1-2,TRBV7-9,.,.,18
TGTGCCAGTAGTATAGGCGGGTCCAATCAGCCCCAGCATTTT,CASSIGGSNQPQHF,TRBJ1-5,TRBV19,.,.,14
TGTGCCAGCAGTTTAGGGCGGGATGGTGAGCAGTTCTTC,CASSLGRDGEQFF,TRBJ2-1,TRBV27,.,.,13
TGTGCCAGCAGCTCTGCTGCTAGCATTGGGGTGGGGGAGCAGTTCTTC,CASSSAASIGVGEQFF,TRBJ2-1,TRBV7-9,.,.,16
TGTGCCAGCAGCCCCCGGATAGCGGGCCTTCACACAGATACGCAGTATTTT,CASSPRIAGLHTDTQYF,TRBJ2-3,TRBV4-2,TRBD2,.,17
TGTGCCAGCAGCGCCATTGACAGGGGGCGTATAGTAGATACGCAGTATTTT,CASSAIDRGRIVDTQYF,TRBJ2-3,TRBV7-2,TRBD1,.,17
TGTGCCAGCAGCGTCGGGTGGGGCGTCGGCTATGGCTACACCTTC,CASSVGWGVGYGYTF,TRBJ1-2,TRBV9,.,once,15
TGTGCCATCAGTGACCGGACAACAAACACTGAAGCTTTCTTT,CAISDRTTNTEAFF,TRBJ1-1,TRBV10-3,.,few,14
TGTGCCAGCAGCTCACAGGGGGTCGGAGGCTACACCTTC,CASSSQGVGGYTF,TRBJ1-2,TRBV7-9,TRBD1,.,13
TGTGCCATCAGTGAGTCGGGGCACCAAGAGACCCAGTACTTC,CAISESGHQETQYF,TRBJ2-5,TRBV10-3,.,once,14
TGTGCCAGCAGTCTTTTCCGTAACACTGAAGCTTTCTTT,CASSLFRNTEAFF,TRBJ1-1,TRBV28,.,.,13
TGTGCTAGCAGCTTATCCGACTCCTACACAGATACGCAGTATTTT,CASSLSDSYTDTQYF,TRBJ2-3,TRBV7-7,.,.,15
TGTGCCAGCAGCTTAGGACAGCTGAACACTGAAGCTTTCTTT,CASSLGQLNTEAFF,TRBJ1-1,TRBV7-9,.,medium-sized,14